Listed below are T cell receptor beta chains from one sample, sequenced in a study of blood T cells in healthy people across ages. TCRdb processed the 5' RACE reads anew with MiXCR; each CDR3 protein has one entry. The sample records roughly 800,000 distinct CDR3 sequences, 55% to 70% being singletons. The sequencing input was blood. The receptors originated from a man aged 30 to 45 in good health. Each CDR3 is given with its conserved first and last residue. A D gene is named only where the DNA matches it firmly. The listing skips clone size in some rows; elsewhere it reads once, few, many or a size class.

CDR3aa: CASSLEATGFYEQYF; CDR3nt: TGTGCCAGCAGCTTGGAAGCCACAGGGTTCTACGAGCAGTACTTC; j_gene: TRBJ2-7; d_gene: .; abundance: few; v_gene: TRBV7-2
CDR3aa: CASSLNRGRDRYTF; CDR3nt: TGTGCCAGCAGCTTGAACAGGGGGCGCGATCGCTACACCTTC; j_gene: TRBJ1-2; d_gene: TRBD1; abundance: .; v_gene: TRBV11-1
CDR3aa: CASFPGTQYF; CDR3nt: TGTGCCAGTTTTCCGGGTACGCAGTATTTT; j_gene: TRBJ2-3; d_gene: .; abundance: few; v_gene: TRBV6-2/TRBV6-3
CDR3aa: CSVLKVTGNEQFF; CDR3nt: TGCAGCGTCCTTAAAGTGACAGGGAATGAGCAGTTCTTC; j_gene: TRBJ2-1; d_gene: TRBD1; abundance: .; v_gene: TRBV29-1
CDR3aa: CSSTQAGGAKNIQYF; CDR3nt: TGCAGTTCTACTCAGGCGGGGGGAGCCAAAAACATTCAGTACTTC; j_gene: TRBJ2-4; d_gene: TRBD2; abundance: .; v_gene: TRBV20-1
CDR3aa: CASSPLAGGRQDTQYF; CDR3nt: TGTGCCAGCAGCCCACTAGCGGGGGGGCGTCAGGATACGCAGTATTTT; j_gene: TRBJ2-3; d_gene: TRBD2; abundance: .; v_gene: TRBV7-7
CDR3aa: CSVDGEGYEQYF; CDR3nt: TGCAGCGTTGACGGCGAGGGCTACGAGCAGTACTTC; j_gene: TRBJ2-7; d_gene: .; abundance: .; v_gene: TRBV29-1
CDR3aa: CSAASPAYEQYF; CDR3nt: TGCAGTGCTGCCTCCCCCGCCTACGAGCAGTACTTC; j_gene: TRBJ2-7; d_gene: .; abundance: .; v_gene: TRBV20-1
CDR3aa: CASSQDQEGNQETQYF; CDR3nt: TGTGCCAGCAGCCAAGATCAAGAGGGGAACCAAGAGACCCAGTACTTC; j_gene: TRBJ2-5; d_gene: .; abundance: .; v_gene: TRBV4-2
CDR3aa: CASSLDLEGSYNEQFF; CDR3nt: TGTGCCAGCAGCTTGGATTTAGAGGGCTCCTACAATGAGCAGTTCTTC; j_gene: TRBJ2-1; d_gene: .; abundance: .; v_gene: TRBV5-4
CDR3aa: CASRWGQGDNEQFF; CDR3nt: TGTGCCAGCAGGTGGGGACAGGGTGACAATGAGCAGTTCTTC; j_gene: TRBJ2-1; d_gene: TRBD1; abundance: .; v_gene: TRBV7-2
CDR3aa: CSATSGGSPANVLTF; CDR3nt: TGCAGTGCAACCTCAGGGGGCTCACCGGCCAACGTCCTGACTTTC; j_gene: TRBJ2-6; d_gene: TRBD1; abundance: .; v_gene: TRBV20-1
CDR3aa: CATRPSGGASSYNEQFF; CDR3nt: TGTGCCACCCGGCCTAGCGGGGGGGCCAGCTCCTACAATGAGCAGTTCTTC; j_gene: TRBJ2-1; d_gene: TRBD2; abundance: .; v_gene: TRBV19
CDR3aa: CASSTGSRTNEKLFF; CDR3nt: TGCGCCAGCAGCACAGGGAGCAGAACGAATGAAAAACTGTTTTTT; j_gene: TRBJ1-4; d_gene: .; abundance: .; v_gene: TRBV5-1
CDR3aa: CASSLRDTYNEQFF; CDR3nt: TGTGCCAGCAGCTTACGCGATACTTACAATGAGCAGTTCTTC; j_gene: TRBJ2-1; d_gene: .; abundance: .; v_gene: TRBV11-1
CDR3aa: CATGPGGGDETQYF; CDR3nt: TGTGCCACAGGCCCGGGAGGAGGAGATGAGACCCAGTACTTC; j_gene: TRBJ2-5; d_gene: TRBD2; abundance: .; v_gene: TRBV5-4
CDR3aa: CASSQVPAETQYF; CDR3nt: TGTGCCAGCAGCCAAGTACCCGCAGAGACCCAGTACTTC; j_gene: TRBJ2-5; d_gene: .; abundance: .; v_gene: TRBV3-1
CDR3aa: CASSRGGGTGEIHGYGYTF; CDR3nt: TGTGCCAGCAGCAGGGGCGGGGGGACAGGGGAGATTCATGGCTATGGCTACACCTTC; j_gene: TRBJ1-2; d_gene: TRBD1; abundance: .; v_gene: TRBV3-1
CDR3aa: CASSLNRENEQFF; CDR3nt: TGTGCCAGCAGCCTAAACAGGGAGAATGAGCAGTTCTTC; j_gene: TRBJ2-1; d_gene: .; abundance: .; v_gene: TRBV7-9
CDR3aa: CASGLGDEQFF; CDR3nt: TGTGCCTCCGGACTTGGGGATGAGCAGTTCTTC; j_gene: TRBJ2-1; d_gene: .; abundance: .; v_gene: TRBV10-3
CDR3aa: CASSLSGTEPYSNQPQHF; CDR3nt: TGTGCCAGCAGTTTATCCGGGACAGAGCCCTATAGCAATCAGCCCCAGCATTTT; j_gene: TRBJ1-5; d_gene: TRBD1; abundance: once; v_gene: TRBV12-3/TRBV12-4
CDR3aa: CASSQDWNRREGQLDTQYF; CDR3nt: TGCGCCAGCAGCCAAGATTGGAACCGGCGGGAGGGGCAGTTAGATACGCAGTATTTT; j_gene: TRBJ2-3; d_gene: TRBD2; abundance: .; v_gene: TRBV4-3
CDR3aa: CSVCPGRGTTYEQYF; CDR3nt: TGCAGTGTGTGTCCGGGGCGGGGGACCACCTACGAGCAGTACTTC; j_gene: TRBJ2-7; d_gene: TRBD2; abundance: .; v_gene: TRBV20-1
CDR3aa: CASSSTYRGLGEKLFF; CDR3nt: TGTGCCAGCAGTTCAACGTACAGGGGGCTTGGGGAAAAACTGTTTTTT; j_gene: TRBJ1-4; d_gene: TRBD1; abundance: few; v_gene: TRBV28
CDR3aa: CAISDGGISYNEQFF; CDR3nt: TGTGCCATCAGTGACGGCGGGATTTCCTACAATGAGCAGTTCTTC; j_gene: TRBJ2-1; d_gene: .; abundance: .; v_gene: TRBV10-3
CDR3aa: CASSQGTRLTDTQYF; CDR3nt: TGCGCCAGCAGCCAAGGGACTAGGCTCACAGATACGCAGTATTTT; j_gene: TRBJ2-3; d_gene: TRBD2; abundance: .; v_gene: TRBV4-3
CDR3aa: CASRPKGIRNQPQHF; CDR3nt: TGTGCCAGCAGACCGAAGGGTATTCGCAATCAGCCCCAGCATTTT; j_gene: TRBJ1-5; d_gene: .; abundance: .; v_gene: TRBV27
CDR3aa: CASSLAPASNQPQHF; CDR3nt: TGTGCCAGCAGCTTGGCGCCAGCTAGCAATCAGCCCCAGCATTTT; j_gene: TRBJ1-5; d_gene: .; abundance: .; v_gene: TRBV5-5
CDR3aa: CASRRDRGSNQPQHF; CDR3nt: TGTGCCAGCAGACGGGACAGAGGAAGCAATCAGCCCCAGCATTTT; j_gene: TRBJ1-5; d_gene: TRBD1; abundance: .; v_gene: TRBV6-1
CDR3aa: CASSLERGHDNEQFF; CDR3nt: TGTGCCAGCAGCTTAGAGCGGGGGCATGACAATGAGCAGTTCTTC; j_gene: TRBJ2-1; d_gene: TRBD2; abundance: .; v_gene: TRBV7-9
CDR3aa: CASSFRGTEQYF; CDR3nt: TGCGCCAGCAGCTTCAGGGGGACCGAGCAGTACTTC; j_gene: TRBJ2-7; d_gene: TRBD1; abundance: .; v_gene: TRBV5-1
CDR3aa: CASSSTGTRNEQFF; CDR3nt: TGTGCCAGCAGCTCCACCGGGACACGCAATGAGCAGTTCTTC; j_gene: TRBJ2-1; d_gene: .; abundance: .; v_gene: TRBV9
CDR3aa: CASSYRMDHYEQYF; CDR3nt: TGTGCCAGCAGCTATCGGATGGACCACTACGAGCAGTACTTC; j_gene: TRBJ2-7; d_gene: .; abundance: .; v_gene: TRBV7-2
CDR3aa: CSARGRRASYEQYF; CDR3nt: TGCAGTGCTAGAGGGCGCAGGGCGTCCTACGAGCAGTACTTC; j_gene: TRBJ2-7; d_gene: .; abundance: .; v_gene: TRBV20-1
CDR3aa: CASSLDGSSGANVLTF; CDR3nt: TGCGCCAGCAGCTTGGATGGGAGCTCTGGGGCCAACGTCCTGACTTTC; j_gene: TRBJ2-6; d_gene: .; abundance: many; v_gene: TRBV5-1
CDR3aa: CASKEDSNTEAFF; CDR3nt: TGTGCCAGCAAAGAGGACTCGAACACTGAAGCTTTCTTT; j_gene: TRBJ1-1; d_gene: .; abundance: .; v_gene: TRBV2
CDR3aa: CASEKTGLYDEQYF; CDR3nt: TGTGCCAGCGAGAAAACGGGACTCTACGACGAGCAGTACTTC; j_gene: TRBJ2-7; d_gene: .; abundance: few; v_gene: TRBV25-1
CDR3aa: CASGDLGAGRYNSPLHF; CDR3nt: TGTGCCAGCGGGGACCTTGGGGCTGGTCGGTATAATTCACCCCTCCACTTT; j_gene: TRBJ1-6; d_gene: .; abundance: .; v_gene: TRBV25-1
CDR3aa: CSARRTGGLSEQYF; CDR3nt: TGCAGTGCCAGAAGGACAGGGGGGCTGTCCGAGCAGTACTTC; j_gene: TRBJ2-7; d_gene: TRBD1; abundance: few; v_gene: TRBV20-1
CDR3aa: CSVEDQNRGPPDTQYF; CDR3nt: TGCAGCGTTGAAGATCAGAACAGGGGGCCCCCCGATACGCAGTATTTT; j_gene: TRBJ2-3; d_gene: TRBD1; abundance: few; v_gene: TRBV29-1